These T cell receptor beta chains were read from a single sample in a study of CD8+ T cells in alopecia areata. Measured with immunoSEQ multiplex PCR; TCRdb has only the in-frame clones, and not every one. This table holds 130,000 to 150,000 clones, 75% to 85% found once. Specimen: CD8+ T cells sorted from blood, collected at week 4, from a patient treated with tofacitinib. Source of these receptors: a human donor with alopecia areata. CDR3s include the opening cysteine and the closing phenylalanine or tryptophan. Each record gives: J gene, D gene, CDR3 length, clone size, V gene, CDR3 DNA, CDR3 protein. The D gene is left open where the match is weak. Not every row has a clone size; where given, it reads once, few, many or a size class.

TRBJ2-3 | . | 16 | . | TRBV7-6 | TGTGCCAGCAGCTTAGTGGTGGCAGGGGAAACAGATACGCAGTATTTT | CASSLVVAGETDTQYF
TRBJ2-7 | TRBD1 | 14 | . | TRBV28 | TGTGCCAGCAGCTTGGGACAGGGTGGCGACGAGCAGTACTTC | CASSLGQGGDEQYF
TRBJ2-3 | . | 14 | . | TRBV10-2 | TGCGCCAGCAGTGCGTGGATAGGGAGAGATACGCAGTATTTT | CASSAWIGRDTQYF
TRBJ1-2 | . | 13 | . | TRBV29-1 | TGCAGCGTTAACGGGGGAGCTAACTATGGCTACACCTTC | CSVNGGANYGYTF
TRBJ2-2 | . | 14 | . | TRBV2 | TGTGCCAGCAGTGGCCTTGCGAACACCGGGGAGCTGTTTTTT | CASSGLANTGELFF
TRBJ2-7 | TRBD1 | 15 | . | TRBV7-6 | TGTGCCAGCAGCTCGTTTCACAGGGGCAGCTACGAGCAGTACTTC | CASSSFHRGSYEQYF
TRBJ2-3 | . | 14 | . | TRBV27 | TGTGCCAACAGTAGACTTGGACCAACAGATACGCAGTATTTT | CANSRLGPTDTQYF
TRBJ2-7 | TRBD1 | 15 | . | TRBV4-3 | TGCGCCAGCAGCCCCGGACAGGGATACAACAACGAGCAGTACTTC | CASSPGQGYNNEQYF
TRBJ2-1 | . | 17 | . | TRBV5-1 | TGCGCCAGCAGCCCACCAGAGGGGACAAGAGAACACGATGAGCAGTTCTTC | CASSPPEGTREHDEQFF
TRBJ2-5 | TRBD2 | 16 | few | TRBV4-2 | TGTGCCAGCAGCCAAGGGGAGGGGCTCGGTGAAGAGACCCAGTACTTC | CASSQGEGLGEETQYF
TRBJ2-7 | . | 11 | . | TRBV29-1 | TGCAGCGTTGAAGCTGTGGGGGAGCAGTACTTC | CSVEAVGEQYF
TRBJ2-1 | . | 16 | . | TRBV7-2 | TGTGCCAGCAGCTTAGAGGCAGGGAGCTCCTACAATGAGCAGTTCTTC | CASSLEAGSSYNEQFF
TRBJ2-3 | TRBD2 | 14 | . | TRBV13 | TGTGCCAGCAGAACTAGCGGGGGCACAGATACGCAGTATTTT | CASRTSGGTDTQYF
TRBJ1-2 | TRBD1 | 14 | . | TRBV30 | TGTGCCTGGACCCCGGGACAGGGAGACTATGGCTACACCTTC | CAWTPGQGDYGYTF
TRBJ2-5 | . | 16 | . | TRBV4-1 | TGCGCCAGCAGCCAAGATGGGGGTACGGTCCAGGAGACCCAGTACTTC | CASSQDGGTVQETQYF
TRBJ2-3 | . | 15 | . | TRBV7-9 | TGTGCCAGCAGCGCACCCCCCTCCTATTTGGATACGCAGTATTTT | CASSAPPSYLDTQYF
TRBJ2-7 | . | 12 | . | TRBV7-9 | TGTGCCAGCAGCTACGTTTCCTACGAGCAGTACTTC | CASSYVSYEQYF
TRBJ2-2 | . | 17 | . | TRBV4-3 | TGCGCCAGCAGCCAAGTACAGGGAATAGTAGGGACCGGGGAGCTGTTTTTT | CASSQVQGIVGTGELFF
TRBJ2-3 | . | 14 | . | TRBV4-1 | TGCGCCAGCAGCCCGACGGCGGTGGGGGATACGCAGTATTTT | CASSPTAVGDTQYF
TRBJ2-3 | . | 15 | . | TRBV6-4 | TGTGCCAGCAGTGAAGGGCTCGCTAGCACAGATACGCAGTATTTT | CASSEGLASTDTQYF
TRBJ1-1 | TRBD1 | 15 | . | TRBV6-5 | TGTGCCAGCAGGCTCGTCGACAGGGCGAACACTGAAGCTTTCTTT | CASRLVDRANTEAFF
TRBJ1-2 | . | 12 | once | TRBV30 | TGTGCCTGGAGCTTGACAGCTTATGGCTACACCTTC | CAWSLTAYGYTF
TRBJ2-7 | TRBD1 | 15 | . | TRBV7-8 | TGTGCCAGCAGCGGCCGCAGGGACAGGGGTTACGAGCAGTACTTC | CASSGRRDRGYEQYF
TRBJ2-3 | . | 12 | . | TRBV6-1 | TGTGCCAGCAGTGATATCATAGATACGCAGTATTTT | CASSDIIDTQYF
TRBJ2-2 | TRBD1 | 15 | . | TRBV2 | TGTGCCAGCAGTGAGACGGGACAGAGCACCGGGGAGCTGTTTTTT | CASSETGQSTGELFF
TRBJ2-3 | . | 16 | . | TRBV5-6 | TGTGCCAGCATCAAGGCGACTTTTGCTAGCACAGATACGCAGTATTTT | CASIKATFASTDTQYF
TRBJ1-3 | . | 12 | . | TRBV29-1 | TGCAGCGTTCGCGACGGAAGAAACACCATATATTTT | CSVRDGRNTIYF
TRBJ2-1 | . | 16 | . | TRBV29-1 | TGCAGCGGTTACCGTCCGGGACTTGACTCCTACAATGAGCAGTTCTTC | CSGYRPGLDSYNEQFF
TRBJ1-2 | TRBD1 | 13 | once | TRBV4-1 | TGCGCCAGCAGCCCAGGGGGCCCCTATGGCTACACCTTC | CASSPGGPYGYTF
TRBJ1-4 | . | 15 | . | TRBV4-3 | TGCGCCAGCAGCCTTACAGCCGGGACTAATGAAAAACTGTTTTTT | CASSLTAGTNEKLFF
TRBJ2-1 | . | 12 | . | TRBV7-2 | TGTGCCAGCAGCTATCTAGCCAATGAGCAGTTCTTC | CASSYLANEQFF
TRBJ2-1 | . | 15 | . | TRBV6-5 | TGTGCCAGCAGCCCCGGCCAGGGGAACTACAATGAGCAGTTCTTC | CASSPGQGNYNEQFF
TRBJ2-7 | . | 16 | . | TRBV7-6 | TGTGCCAGCAGCTTAACCGTTAGGGGGTCTACCTACGAGCAGTACTTC | CASSLTVRGSTYEQYF
TRBJ2-7 | . | 15 | few | TRBV23-1 | TGCGCCAGCAGTCAATCGCGGAGGAACTCCTACGAGCAGTACTTC | CASSQSRRNSYEQYF
TRBJ2-1 | . | 11 | . | TRBV21-1 | . | CAFARGNEQFF
TRBJ1-1 | . | 11 | . | TRBV7-9 | TGTGCCAGCAGCTCAGCCGGCGAAGCTTTCTTT | CASSSAGEAFF
TRBJ1-5 | . | 15 | once | TRBV5-7 | TGTGCCAGCAGCTTGAGGCAGGTCTTCAATCAGCCCCAGCATTTT | CASSLRQVFNQPQHF
TRBJ1-2 | . | 13 | . | TRBV5-1 | TGCGCCAGCAGCTTGGACGAGAACTATGGCTACACCTTC | CASSLDENYGYTF
TRBJ2-1 | . | 12 | . | TRBV30 | TGTGCCTGGAGTTACAACGGAGGTGAGCAGTTCTTC | CAWSYNGGEQFF
TRBJ1-2 | . | 13 | . | TRBV14 | TGTGCCAGCAGCCAAGTTTTGGGGAATGGCTACACCTTC | CASSQVLGNGYTF
TRBJ2-5 | . | 15 | . | TRBV21-1 | TGTGCCAGCATGCCGAAGGATACCGTTGGAAAGACCCAGTACTTC | CASMPKDTVGKTQYF
TRBJ2-3 | TRBD2 | 14 | once | TRBV29-1 | TGCAGCGTTGTCTTTAGCGGGGGCACAGATACGCAGTATTTT | CSVVFSGGTDTQYF
TRBJ1-4 | TRBD1 | 16 | . | TRBV25-1 | TGTGCCAGCAGTTTCTCGTCCGGGACAGGCGGAGAAAAACTGTTTTTT | CASSFSSGTGGEKLFF
TRBJ1-1 | TRBD1 | 15 | . | TRBV2 | TGTGCCAGCAGTTCCCAGGGGGCAGTGGACACTGAAGCTTTCTTT | CASSSQGAVDTEAFF
TRBJ2-3 | . | 15 | . | TRBV6-1 | TGTGCCAGCAGTGAAGTTTCGGGAAGCACAGATACGCAGTATTTT | CASSEVSGSTDTQYF
TRBJ2-7 | TRBD1 | 15 | . | TRBV7-6 | TGTGCCAGCAGCCCCGGACAGGCGAGCTCCTACGAGCAGTACTTC | CASSPGQASSYEQYF
TRBJ2-3 | . | 15 | . | TRBV9 | TGTGCCAGCAGCCTCTCGTGGGGGGAAACAGATACGCAGTATTTT | CASSLSWGETDTQYF